This TCR beta chain was retrieved from a study of blood T cell repertoires in COVID-19. V lost 5 bases, J lost 9 bases, and 17 bases lay in between. This CDR3 is 14 amino acids long. Germline lookup yields CDR1 KGHSH and CDR2 LQKENI. Assay used: immunoSEQ multiplex PCR; TCRdb lists only in-frame clones, some missing. This table holds roughly 300,000 clones, about four fifths found once. The sequencing sample was made of peripheral blood. The chain is built from TRBV18 and TRBJ1-3, with a possible D match to TRBD1 (5 bases). The sequence came from a woman aged 50 to 60 who had recovered from COVID-19. The CDR3 sequence is CASSGGVDRSTIYF. The CDR3 DNA sequence: TGTGCCAGCTCAGGAGGGGTGGATAGAAGCACCATATATTTT.